This TCR beta chain was documented in a study of blood T cell repertoires in COVID-19. Study as a whole: Sources were T cells, B-cell-depleted T cells, or PBMCs; the material itself was cDNA or gDNA.

Trimming left V 3 bases short and J 8 bases short, with 16 bases between. The germline V gene has CDR1 LNHDA and CDR2 SQIVND (reference sequence). This CDR3 has 14 residues. Sequencing used immunoSEQ multiplex PCR; TCRdb keeps in-frame clones, though not all of them. The data contain some 70,000 clones, around 82% of them singletons. This TCR was recovered from a man aged 60-69 years with acute or convalescent COVID-19. The sample was peripheral blood. The chain couples TRBV19 to TRBJ2-5; weak D call: TRBD1 (5 bases). Here the CDR3 reads CASSIPSGKGTQYF. Written as DNA, the CDR3 is TGTGCCAGTAGTATTCCTTCAGGGAAAGGAACCCAGTACTTC.